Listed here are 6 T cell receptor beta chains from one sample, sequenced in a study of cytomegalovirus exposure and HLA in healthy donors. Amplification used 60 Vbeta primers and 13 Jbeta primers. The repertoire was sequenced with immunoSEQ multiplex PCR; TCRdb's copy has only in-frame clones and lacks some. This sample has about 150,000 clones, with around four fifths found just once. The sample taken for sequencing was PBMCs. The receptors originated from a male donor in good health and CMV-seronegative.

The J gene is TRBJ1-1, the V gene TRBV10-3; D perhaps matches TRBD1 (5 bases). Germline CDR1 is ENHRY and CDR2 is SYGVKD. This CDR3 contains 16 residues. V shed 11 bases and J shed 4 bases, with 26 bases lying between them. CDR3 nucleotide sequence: TGTGCCTGCGAATCCAGGGCAGGGAAGCGTGGCACTGAAGCTTTCTTT. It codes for CACESRAGKRGTEAFF.

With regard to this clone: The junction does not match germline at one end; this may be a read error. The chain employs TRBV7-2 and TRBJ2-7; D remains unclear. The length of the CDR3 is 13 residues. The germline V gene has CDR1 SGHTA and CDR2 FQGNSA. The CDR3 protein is CASSIAYSYEQYF. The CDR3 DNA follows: TGTGCCAGCAGCATAGCATACTCCTACGAGCAGTACTTC.

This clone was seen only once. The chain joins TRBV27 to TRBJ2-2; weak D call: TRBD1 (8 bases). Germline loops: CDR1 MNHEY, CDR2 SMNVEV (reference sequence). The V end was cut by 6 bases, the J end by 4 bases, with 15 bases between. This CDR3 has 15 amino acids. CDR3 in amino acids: CASSRQGRGTGELFF. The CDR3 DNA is TGTGCCAGCAGCAGACAGGGGAGGGGCACCGGGGAGCTGTTTTTT.

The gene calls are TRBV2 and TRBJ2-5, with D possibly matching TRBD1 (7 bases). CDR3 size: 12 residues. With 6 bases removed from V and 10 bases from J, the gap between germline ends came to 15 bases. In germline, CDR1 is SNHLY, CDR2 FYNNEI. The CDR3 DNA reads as TGTGCCAGCAGGGACAGGAGGGGCGACCAGTACTTC. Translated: CASRDRRGDQYF.

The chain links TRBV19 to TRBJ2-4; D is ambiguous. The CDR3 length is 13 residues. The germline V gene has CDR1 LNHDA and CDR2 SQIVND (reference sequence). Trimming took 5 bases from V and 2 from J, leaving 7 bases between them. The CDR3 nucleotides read TGTGCCAGTAGTTACGGTACCAAAAACATTCAGTACTTC. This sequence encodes CASSYGTKNIQYF.

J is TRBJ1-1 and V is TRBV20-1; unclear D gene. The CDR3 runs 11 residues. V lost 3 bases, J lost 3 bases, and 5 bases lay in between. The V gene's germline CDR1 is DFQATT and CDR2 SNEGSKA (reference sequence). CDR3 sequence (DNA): TGCAGTGCTAGGTCCGACACTGAAGCTTTCTTT. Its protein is CSARSDTEAFF.